These 32 T cell receptor beta chains originate from one sample sequenced in a study of blood T cells in healthy people across ages. For the second PCR, which ran for about 7 to 11 cycles, a sample-barcoded 5' primer and a J-beta primer mix were used. TCRdb passed the 5' RACE reads through MiXCR, listing each CDR3 protein once. In the table there are some 1.5 million distinct CDR3 sequences, less than 45% of which are singletons. Sequenced sample: blood. Every receptor here comes from a young woman in good health.

The CDR3 region is CASSLRDAGGYEQYF. The DNA of the CDR3 is TGTGCCAGCAGTCTCCGGGACGCCGGGGGCTACGAGCAGTACTTC. The genes are TRBV6-5 and TRBJ2-7; tentatively, D is TRBD2 (6 bases). This CDR3 contains 15 residues. V lost 5 bases and J lost 3, with 17 bases in between. CDR1 and CDR2 from the germline V gene are MNHEY and SVGAGI.

The rearrangement joins TRBV27 to TRBJ2-1, with 13 bases matching TRBD2. There are 15 residues in the CDR3. Looked up from germline, CDR1 is MNHEY and CDR2 is SMNVEV (reference sequence). The V gene end was trimmed by 4 bases and the J gene end by 9 bases; junction bases not matched to a gene: 6. CDR3 loop: CASSSTSGRLGEQFF. CDR3 nucleotides: TGTGCCAGCAGTTCGACTAGCGGGAGGTTGGGTGAGCAGTTCTTC.

This chain connects TRBV4-1 to TRBJ2-5; D call uncertain. CDR3 length: 16 residues. V lost 2 bases and J 0 bases, leaving 13 bases between the germline ends. Germline V CDR1 and CDR2: MGHRA, YSYEKL. In nucleotides, the CDR3 is TGCGCCAGCAGCCAAAGCGTACGGCCGAACCAAGAGACCCAGTACTTC. This translates into CASSQSVRPNQETQYF.

This clonotype was seen more than once but under ten times. It may be a read error: a sequence one base away is much more abundant. This chain connects TRBV6-2 or TRBV6-3 to TRBJ2-5; no definite D call. V was cut by 6 bases and J by 6 bases, with 8 bases left in between. In germline, CDR1 is MNHEY, CDR2 SVGEGT. The CDR3 is made up of 11 amino acids. The CDR3 loop is CASSQGKTQYF. The CDR3 DNA reads TGTGCCAGCAGCCAAGGGAAGACCCAGTACTTC.

This chain uses TRBV6-2 or TRBV6-3 with TRBJ2-2; possible D gene TRBD1, 7 bases. The CDR3 runs 17 residues. Per the germline V gene, CDR1 is MNHEY and CDR2 is SVGEGT. V lost 1 base and J lost 3, with 15 bases in between. CDR3 in amino acids: CASSYFHGGGHTGELFF. CDR3 nucleotide sequence: TGTGCCAGCAGTTACTTCCACGGAGGGGGCCACACCGGGGAGCTGTTTTTT.

In its sample, this clonotype was seen a few times. J is TRBJ1-5 and V is TRBV7-2; D unresolved. The CDR3 extends over 14 amino acids. Trimming stripped 1 base from V and 5 bases from J, with 9 bases between. CDR1 is SGHTA, CDR2 FQGNSA, per germline. CDR3 bases: TGTGCCAGCAGCTTAGATAAGGGTTATCAGCCCCAGCATTTT. Translated: CASSLDKGYQPQHF.

The chain has TRBV4-1 and TRBJ1-1; D remains unclear. This CDR3 region has 15 residues. Germline CDR1 MGHRA, CDR2 YSYEKL. V lost 0 bases and J 5 bases, leaving 13 bases between the germline ends. The CDR3 protein is CASSQDVGAGTEAFF. The CDR3 bases are TGCGCCAGCAGCCAAGACGTTGGAGCAGGAACTGAAGCTTTCTTT.

The rearrangement joins TRBV12-3 or TRBV12-4 to TRBJ1-5; maybe TRBD1 (5 bases). The CDR3 totals 15 residues. V was shortened by 6 bases and J by 2 bases, with 14 bases between the two germline ends. The CDR3 DNA sequence: TGTGCCAGCAGACTAGGAGGGGTTGGCAATCAGCCCCAGCATTTT. Translated, it gives CASRLGGVGNQPQHF.

The chain carries TRBV20-1 and TRBJ2-4; a possible D gene is TRBD2 (6 bases). CDR1 is DFQATT, CDR2 SNEGSKA, per germline (reference sequence). The V end lost 0 bases, the J end lost 6 bases, and 15 bases lay between the germline ends. CDR3 length: 15 amino acids. CDR3 region: CSARDRELGGNIQYF. The CDR3 region has the DNA TGCAGTGCTAGAGATAGAGAGCTCGGGGGAAACATTCAGTACTTC.

The chain has TRBV25-1 and TRBJ2-1; D ambiguous. This CDR3 has 14 residues. The germline gives CDR1 MGHDK, CDR2 SYGVNS. Trimming removed 2 bases from V and 0 bases from J, with 5 bases in between. The CDR3 reads CASSEPSSYNEQFF. The CDR3 nucleotides read TGTGCCAGCAGTGAACCGAGCTCCTACAATGAGCAGTTCTTC.

This sequence joins TRBV6-5 and TRBJ1-2, with a tentative D call TRBD1 (6 bases). This CDR3 spans 15 amino acids. Looked up from germline, CDR1 is MNHEY and CDR2 is SVGAGI. The germline V and J ends were trimmed by 5 bases and 0 bases, with 13 bases remaining between them. The CDR3 DNA reads TGTGCCAGCAGTAACAACAGGGCCTCTAACTATGGCTACACCTTC. Protein sequence: CASSNNRASNYGYTF.

The chain combines TRBV6-2 or TRBV6-3 with TRBJ2-7; 11 bases line up with TRBD1. Germline CDR1 reads MNHEY; CDR2 reads SVGEGT. V trimming: 6 bases; J trimming: 7 bases; junction bases outside the gene matches: 14. The length of the CDR3 is 16 residues. The CDR3 spells CASSQSMGQGDREQYF. For the CDR3, the DNA is TGTGCCAGCAGCCAATCAATGGGACAGGGGGACCGAGAGCAGTACTTC.

The chain employs TRBV6-1 and TRBJ1-1; D remains ambiguous. Germline V gene lookup returns CDR1 MNHNS and CDR2 SASEGT. CDR3 length: 12 amino acids. V lost 6 bases to trimming and J lost 4 bases, with 9 bases between them. The CDR3 DNA is TGTGCCAGCAGGGATTTCAGCACTGAAGCTTTCTTT. Residues: CASRDFSTEAFF.

Details on this clonotype: A much larger clonotype is one base distant, so this may be a read error. The gene calls are TRBV2 and TRBJ2-6, with TRBD1 as a possible D gene (5 bases). The CDR3 is 11 residues long. The germline CDR1 and CDR2 sequences are SNHLY and FYNNEI. The chain's CDR3 is CASTGASVLTF. The CDR3 region has the DNA TGTGCCAGCACTGGGGCCAGCGTCCTGACTTTC.

With respect to this clonotype: An end of the junction does not agree with germline; a read error may underlie this. The chain uses TRBV13 and TRBJ1-2; D gene uncertain. Germline V gives CDR1 PRHDT, CDR2 FYEKMQ (reference sequence). This CDR3 is built from 12 residues. Here the CDR3 reads CASSLKRVGHTF. The CDR3 DNA is TGTGCCAGCAGCTTAAAAAGGGTTGGCCACACCTTC.

The J gene is TRBJ2-3, the V gene TRBV6-6, with D hard to call. Germline lookup yields CDR1 MNHNY and CDR2 SVGAGI (reference sequence). V was trimmed by 6 bases and J by 3 bases, leaving 10 bases between them. This CDR3 contains 13 residues. The CDR3 DNA reads TGTGCCAGCAGAAGCCAGTCGACAGATACGCAGTATTTT. This gives the protein CASRSQSTDTQYF.

This clonotype was counted only a few times. This sequence joins TRBV6-5 and TRBJ2-5; 13 nucleotides line up with TRBD2. This CDR3 region has 14 residues. Germline V CDR1 and CDR2: MNHEY, SVGAGI. J was trimmed by 3 bases and V by 7 bases; bases with no gene match: 2. The CDR3 region is CASKLAGGEETQYF. CDR3 nucleotides: TGTGCCAGCAAACTAGCGGGGGGGGAAGAGACCCAGTACTTC.

There are a few counts of this clonotype. The chain is built from TRBV20-1 and TRBJ2-2; TRBD2 aligns across 10 bases. This CDR3 contains 14 residues. Germline V gene lookup returns CDR1 DFQATT and CDR2 SNEGSKA (reference sequence). The V gene end was trimmed by 2 bases and the J gene end by 8 bases; junction bases not matched to a gene: 5. As DNA, the CDR3 is TGCAGTGCTAGATCGGAACTAGCGGGGGGGGAGCTGTTTTTT. Protein product: CSARSELAGGELFF.

The V and J genes are TRBV7-8 and TRBJ2-1; 7 bases are shared with TRBD2. Germline V gene lookup returns CDR1 SGHVS and CDR2 FQNEAQ. J was trimmed by 5 bases and V by 3 bases; bases with no gene match: 7. CDR3 size: 15 residues. The CDR3 loop reads CASSLIAGEHNEQFF. The CDR3 DNA follows: TGTGCCAGCAGCTTGATCGCGGGGGAGCACAATGAGCAGTTCTTC.

The rearrangement uses TRBV13 and TRBJ2-1; 9 bases align to TRBD1. Trimming removed 5 bases from V and 6 bases from J; junction bases left unmatched: 5. Germline V lookup: CDR1 PRHDT, CDR2 FYEKMQ (reference sequence). The CDR3 is 14 residues long. The chain's CDR3 is CASSIRTGVNEQFF. DNA for the CDR3: TGTGCCAGCAGCATTCGGACAGGGGTCAATGAGCAGTTCTTC.

The chain employs TRBV7-2 and TRBJ2-1, with 15 bases identical to TRBD2. The CDR3 is 14 residues long. Germline values: CDR1 SGHTA, CDR2 FQGNSA. Trimming took 5 bases from V and 13 from J; bases not matched to a gene: 6. Here the CDR3 reads CASSPRTSGGVQFF. The CDR3 DNA reads TGTGCCAGCAGCCCCAGGACTAGCGGGGGGGTCCAGTTCTTC.

This clonotype came up a few times. V and J are TRBV7-2 and TRBJ2-7; weak D call: TRBD2 (6 bases). Trimming stripped 0 bases from V and 4 bases from J, with 10 bases between. CDR3 size: 14 residues. Per germline, CDR1 SGHTA and CDR2 FQGNSA. CDR3 bases: TGTGCCAGCAGCTTAGCGCGGGGTGGTTACGAGCAGTACTTC. Translated, it gives CASSLARGGYEQYF.

This clonotype was counted between two and nine times. The V and J genes are TRBV12-3 or TRBV12-4 and TRBJ2-1; D may correspond to TRBD1 or TRBD2 (5 bases each). Trimming took off 6 bases at V and 7 bases at J, with 19 bases between the two ends. CDR3 length: 15 residues. In nucleotides, the CDR3 is TGTGCCAGCAGGTATCGACCGGACGGGGCGAATGAGCAGTTCTTC. Its protein is CASRYRPDGANEQFF.

The chain employs TRBV29-1 and TRBJ1-4; D perhaps matches TRBD1 (5 bases). V dropped 4 bases and J dropped 2 bases, with 11 bases sitting between them. The CDR3 loop spans 14 amino acids. Germline assignment: CDR1 SQVTM and CDR2 ANQGSEA. CDR3 nucleotides: TGCAGCGTTGGAGTGAGGGGCACTAATGAAAAACTGTTTTTT. It is translated as CSVGVRGTNEKLFF.

CDR3 loop: CASSLGDRERLNTEAFF. The CDR3 DNA reads as TGCGCCAGCAGCTTGGGGGACAGGGAGCGATTGAACACTGAAGCTTTCTTT. The chain has TRBV5-1 and TRBJ1-1; 9 bases map to TRBD1. With 0 bases clipped from V and 0 bases from J, the junction kept 6 bases outside the gene matches. CDR3 length: 17 amino acids. Germline CDR1 reads SGHRS; CDR2 reads YFSETQ. The variable domain in full, with the rest retrieved from reference TRBV5-1 and TRBJ1-1, is KAGVTQTPRYLIKTRGQQVTLSCSPISGHRSVSWYQQTPGQGLQFLFEYFSETQRNKGNFPGRFSGRQFSNSRSEMNVSTLELGDSALYLCASSLGDRERLNTEAFFGQGTRLTVV.

This clonotype has more than one count but fewer than ten. CDR3 residues: CASSLGLAEGNEQFF. The CDR3 coding sequence is TGTGCCAGCAGTTTGGGTCTAGCGGAGGGTAATGAGCAGTTCTTC. The chain is built from TRBV12-3 or TRBV12-4 and TRBJ2-1; TRBD2 aligns across 7 bases. The CDR3 loop spans 15 amino acids. With V trimmed by 3 bases and J by 7 bases, 9 bases remained unmatched.

This clonotype was picked up many times. V and J are TRBV20-1 and TRBJ1-5; maybe TRBD1 (5 bases). Germline V gene data show CDR1 as DFQATT and CDR2 as SNEGSKA (reference sequence). The V gene lost 3 bases and the J gene lost 3 bases, with 12 bases spanning the gap. CDR3 size: 14 residues. The CDR3 region is CSARGQIFNQPQHF. The CDR3 DNA sequence: TGCAGTGCTAGGGGGCAAATATTCAATCAGCCCCAGCATTTT.

The chain has TRBV7-2 and TRBJ1-4; D perhaps matches TRBD1 (5 bases). The CDR3 runs to 16 residues. Germline CDR1 is SGHTA and CDR2 is FQGNSA. The germline V and J ends were trimmed by 5 bases and 8 bases, with 21 bases remaining between them. The CDR3 DNA follows: TGTGCCAGCAGCCGGACTAGGGGAGGGGCGCAGGAAAAACTGTTTTTT. This translates into CASSRTRGGAQEKLFF.

In its sample, this clonotype was seen a few times. The chain carries TRBV12-3 or TRBV12-4 and TRBJ2-5, with 9 nucleotides matching TRBD2. The junction had 11 bases not matched to a gene; V was cut back by 8 bases and J by 4 bases. The CDR3 totals 15 residues. CDR3 nucleotides: TGTGCCAGCCTAGAGGCTCGAGCGGGAGGAGAGACCCAGTACTTC. It translates to CASLEARAGGETQYF.

Many counts were recorded for this clonotype. The chain employs TRBV4-3 and TRBJ1-2; maybe TRBD1 (6 bases). V gave up 0 bases and J gave up 2 bases, with 7 bases separating them. Germline V CDR1 and CDR2: LGHNA, YSLEER. CDR3 length equals 14 residues. CDR3 sequence: CASSQDGQNYGYTF. The CDR3 DNA sequence: TGCGCCAGCAGCCAAGATGGACAGAACTATGGCTACACCTTC.

V is TRBV12-3 or TRBV12-4 and J is TRBJ2-7; D uncertain. The CDR3 runs to 12 residues. The V end lost 6 bases, the J end lost 7 bases, and 13 bases lay between the germline ends. The CDR3 region is CASSQLPKEQYF. As DNA, the CDR3 is TGTGCCAGCAGCCAACTCCCCAAGGAGCAGTACTTC.

This sequence joins TRBV12-3 or TRBV12-4 and TRBJ1-1, with D possibly matching TRBD1 (6 bases). V lost 3 bases to trimming and J lost 10 bases, with 12 bases between them. The CDR3 runs 12 residues. CDR3 loop: CASSFAGGRAFF. The CDR3 DNA sequence: TGTGCCAGCAGTTTCGCCGGGGGCAGAGCTTTCTTT.